These T cell receptor beta chains were read from a single sample in a study of blood T cells in healthy people across ages. TCRdb re-called the 5' RACE reads through MiXCR, storing one row per CDR3 protein. The sample consists of roughly 930,000 distinct CDR3 sequences, about 48% of them appearing once. Sequencing was done on a sample of blood. The source is a young man in good health. Each CDR3 is given with its conserved first and last residue.

v_gene	j_gene	CDR3aa
TRBV18	TRBJ2-7	CASSPKDLSYEQYF
TRBV28	TRBJ2-7	CASSPGGKGPIYEQYF
TRBV5-1	TRBJ2-3	CASSLSTGRDTQYF
TRBV10-3	TRBJ2-1	CATRLAGEYNEQFF
TRBV7-2	TRBJ2-3	CASSLATMFTDTQYF
TRBV6-5	TRBJ2-2	CASSYSGGVTGELFF
TRBV6-5	TRBJ2-7	CASSSGTSTYEQYF
TRBV29-1	TRBJ2-7	CSVEGFSSYEQYF
TRBV13	TRBJ2-7	CATGTGELNEQYF
TRBV28	TRBJ1-1	CASSRGGPLEAFF
TRBV5-5	TRBJ1-2	CASSLAAGGVYGYTF
TRBV4-3	TRBJ2-6	CASSQDRFRSGANVLTF
TRBV27	TRBJ2-5	CASSFGTGKETQYF
TRBV20-1	TRBJ2-1	CSATGSGGPNEQFF
TRBV7-2	TRBJ2-1	CASSLQGASEQFF
TRBV29-1	TRBJ1-1	CSVVQGGITEAFF
TRBV29-1	TRBJ2-7	CSGRTSGGNEQYF
TRBV18	TRBJ2-1	CASWTGTSGYNEQFF
TRBV7-8	TRBJ2-1	CASSLGGGADAYNEQFF
TRBV12-5	TRBJ2-3	CASGFGDTQYF
TRBV29-1	TRBJ1-1	CSADVSGAGLLAFF
TRBV20-1	TRBJ2-7	CSATGGAYEQYF
TRBV30	TRBJ1-1	CAWSISQFNTEAFF
TRBV29-1	TRBJ2-5	CSVKDSFKKTQYF
TRBV20-1	TRBJ2-6	CSAEGQRNSGANVLTF
TRBV12-3/TRBV12-4	TRBJ2-2	CASSLAGANTGELFF
TRBV20-1	TRBJ2-2	CSARDRGLNTGELFF
TRBV20-1	TRBJ2-3	CSARTSGEVDTQYF
TRBV6-5	TRBJ1-1	CASSYFPANTEAFF
TRBV20-1	TRBJ2-5	CSADNLILGRKRRETQYF
TRBV5-1	TRBJ2-1	CASSLEAGAEQFF
TRBV28	TRBJ2-2	CASSFTDRPRGGRTGELFF
TRBV21-1	TRBJ1-1	CASNRGRAEAFF
TRBV7-2	TRBJ1-2	CASSGPTGIGYGYTF
TRBV4-2	TRBJ1-5	CASSQGSAGLNQPQHF
TRBV7-3	TRBJ1-6	CASSPLGVGRNSPLHF
TRBV28	TRBJ2-1	CASSFRDSLSEQFF
TRBV7-6	TRBJ2-1	CASSLVRDRRSPEQFF
TRBV15	TRBJ1-6	CATSRAAPGQYNSPLHF
TRBV28	TRBJ1-1	CASRAGQGITEAFF
TRBV5-1	TRBJ2-7	CASSPRQGTPYEQYF
TRBV3-1	TRBJ1-2	CASSQPGRYGYTF
TRBV5-1	TRBJ2-5	CASSLESLGTQYF
TRBV7-2	TRBJ2-5	CASSLAPGVGREQYF
TRBV7-9	TRBJ2-3	CASSLGRTALADTQYF
TRBV5-1	TRBJ1-4	CASSLDSPGEKLFF
TRBV6-2/TRBV6-3	TRBJ2-6	CASSLGSSGTNVLTF
TRBV7-2	TRBJ1-5	CASSLAEGKAPQPQHF
TRBV10-3	TRBJ2-7	CAISDLSRTGGHEQYF
TRBV29-1	TRBJ1-2	CSVEDDQDFYGYTF
TRBV6-5	TRBJ2-1	CASSPGVPYNEQFF
TRBV29-1	TRBJ1-1	CSVEDQQGGTEAFF
TRBV10-3	TRBJ1-2	CAISDTERTNDGYTF
TRBV20-1	TRBJ2-1	CSATQTSGGYNEQFF
TRBV20-1	TRBJ2-1	CSVRGVVNNEQFF